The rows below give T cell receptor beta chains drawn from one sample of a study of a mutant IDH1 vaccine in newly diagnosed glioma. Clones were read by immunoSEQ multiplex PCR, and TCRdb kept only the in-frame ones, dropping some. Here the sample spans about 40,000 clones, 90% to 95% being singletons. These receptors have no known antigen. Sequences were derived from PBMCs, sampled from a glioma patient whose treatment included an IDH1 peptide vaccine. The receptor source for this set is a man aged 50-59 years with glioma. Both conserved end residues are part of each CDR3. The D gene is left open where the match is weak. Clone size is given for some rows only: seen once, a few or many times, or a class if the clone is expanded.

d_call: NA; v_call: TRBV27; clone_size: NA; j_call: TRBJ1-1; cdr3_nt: TGTGCCAGCGCTTGGACGTTGAACACTGAAGCTTTCTTT; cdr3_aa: CASAWTLNTEAFF
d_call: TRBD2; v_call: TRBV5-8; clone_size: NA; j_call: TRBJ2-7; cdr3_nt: TGTGCCAGCAGCTTGGAGGGACTAGAGTTCGAGCAGTACTTC; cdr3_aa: CASSLEGLEFEQYF
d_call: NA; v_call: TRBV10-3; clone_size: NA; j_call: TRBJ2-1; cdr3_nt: TGTGCCATCAGTGCAGGGACCAGCTCCTACAATGAGCAGTTCTTC; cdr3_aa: CAISAGTSSYNEQFF
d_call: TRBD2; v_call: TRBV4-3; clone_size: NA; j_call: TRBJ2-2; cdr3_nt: TGCGCCAGCAGCCAGAGTCTAGCGGGGGGCACCGGGGAGCTGTTTTTT; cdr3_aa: CASSQSLAGGTGELFF
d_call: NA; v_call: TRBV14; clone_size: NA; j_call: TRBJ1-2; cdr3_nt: TGTGCCAGCAGCCAAGTCTTCAACAGCAACTATGGCTACACCTTC; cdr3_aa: CASSQVFNSNYGYTF
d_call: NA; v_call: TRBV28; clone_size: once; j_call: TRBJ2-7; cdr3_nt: TGTGCCAGCAGTTACGGACATAACTACGAGCAGTACTTC; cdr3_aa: CASSYGHNYEQYF
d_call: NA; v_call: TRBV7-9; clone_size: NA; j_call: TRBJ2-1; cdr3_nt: TGTGCCAGCAGCTACCTGGGACTCGGCGCTTCGGAGCAGTTCTTC; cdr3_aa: CASSYLGLGASEQFF
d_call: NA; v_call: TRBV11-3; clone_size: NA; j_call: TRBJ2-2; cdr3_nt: TGTGCCAGCAGCTTAGAGGGAGGAGCGGAGCTGTTTTTT; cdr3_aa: CASSLEGGAELFF
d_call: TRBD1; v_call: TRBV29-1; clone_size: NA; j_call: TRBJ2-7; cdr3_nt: TGCAGCGTTAGACAGGGGGTCTCCTACGAGCAGTACTTC; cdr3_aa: CSVRQGVSYEQYF
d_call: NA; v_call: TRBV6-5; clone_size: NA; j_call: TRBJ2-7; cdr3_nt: TGTGCCAGCAGGGGGAGCGGTTCCTACGAGCAGTACTTC; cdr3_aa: CASRGSGSYEQYF
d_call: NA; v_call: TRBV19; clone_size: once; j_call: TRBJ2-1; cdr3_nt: TGTGCCAGTAGTATAGGGGGGACTGGGGGTGAGCAGTTCTTC; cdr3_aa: CASSIGGTGGEQFF
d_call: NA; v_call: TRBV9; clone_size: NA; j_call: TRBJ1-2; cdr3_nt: TGTGCCAGCAGTAATCCTGCGGGACCCGAAACGACCAACTATGGCTACACCTTC; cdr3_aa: CASSNPAGPETTNYGYTF
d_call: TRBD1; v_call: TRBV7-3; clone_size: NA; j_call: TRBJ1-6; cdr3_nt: TGTGCCAGCAGCTGGGGACAGGCGAATTCACCCCTCCACTTT; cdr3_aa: CASSWGQANSPLHF
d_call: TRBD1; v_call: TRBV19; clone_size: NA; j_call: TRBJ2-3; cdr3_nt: TGTGCCAGTAGTTCCGGACAGGGTCCGGCTAGCACAGATACGCAGTATTTT; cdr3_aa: CASSSGQGPASTDTQYF
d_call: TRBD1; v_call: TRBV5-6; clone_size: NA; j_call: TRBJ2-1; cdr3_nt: TGTGCCAGCAGCTTGAGGGACAGGGATAACAATGAGCAGTTCTTC; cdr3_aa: CASSLRDRDNNEQFF
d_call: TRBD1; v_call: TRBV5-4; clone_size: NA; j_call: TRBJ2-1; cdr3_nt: TGTGCCAGCGAAAGACAGGGTCTCGGAAATGAGCAGTTCTTC; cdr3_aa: CASERQGLGNEQFF
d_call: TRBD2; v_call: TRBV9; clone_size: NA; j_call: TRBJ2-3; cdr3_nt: TGTGCCAGCAGCGACCAAGGACTAGCGGGGGGTCGGGGAGATACGCAGTATTTT; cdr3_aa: CASSDQGLAGGRGDTQYF
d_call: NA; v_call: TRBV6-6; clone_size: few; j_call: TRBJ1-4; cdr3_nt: TGTGCCAGCACCTTGAGGGGGGCTGGTGAAAAACTGTTTTTT; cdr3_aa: CASTLRGAGEKLFF
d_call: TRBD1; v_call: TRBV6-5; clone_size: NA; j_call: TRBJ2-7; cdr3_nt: TGTGCCAGCAGTTACCTGACCGGACAGGGTGTATACGAGCAGTACTTC; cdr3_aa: CASSYLTGQGVYEQYF
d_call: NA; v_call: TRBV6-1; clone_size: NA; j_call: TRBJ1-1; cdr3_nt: TGTGCCAGCAGTGAAAGCGGGACACAGAACACTGAAGCTTTCTTT; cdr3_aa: CASSESGTQNTEAFF
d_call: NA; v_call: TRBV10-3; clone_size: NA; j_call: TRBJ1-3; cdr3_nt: TGTGCCACCAGCGGGGCTTACTCTGGAAACACCATATATTTT; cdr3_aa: CATSGAYSGNTIYF
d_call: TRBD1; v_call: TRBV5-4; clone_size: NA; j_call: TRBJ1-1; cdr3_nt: TGTGCCAGCAGTTCCGGGGGACAGGGGGTGAACACTGAAGCTTTCTTT; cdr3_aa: CASSSGGQGVNTEAFF
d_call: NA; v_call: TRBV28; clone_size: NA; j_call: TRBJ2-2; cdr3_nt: TGTGCCAGCAGTGCCATCTTAGGACGTAGCTCCGGGGAGCTGTTTTTT; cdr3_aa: CASSAILGRSSGELFF